This TCR beta chain comes out of a study of beta chain features in type 1 diabetes. Study-level background: All samples combined gave fewer than 110 million sorted cells for examination. Study outcomes and limitations: Cells carrying high TCR expression could end up over-represented when cDNA is sequenced.

Expressed TCRB transcripts were sequenced because the entire RNA isolate underwent reverse transcription. Produced via immunoSEQ multiplex PCR; TCRdb's table is partial and in-frame only. The repertoire holds around 340,000 clones, 8% seen once, with around 0.45% in the top ten. This CDR3 has 13 amino acids. The V gene end was trimmed by 7 bases and the J gene end by 4 bases; junction bases not matched to a gene: 3. The germline V gene encodes CDR1 ENHRY and CDR2 SYGVKD. This clone was seen only a few times. Its antigen remains unknown. The material sequenced was central memory CD4+ T cells from blood. This chain joins TRBV10-3 and TRBJ2-7; TRBD1 aligns across 11 bases. The source is a woman aged 18-29 years in good health. The CDR3 is CAIKGQGAYEQYF. Written as DNA, the CDR3 is TGTGCCATCAAAGGACAGGGGGCTTACGAGCAGTACTTC.